This TCR beta chain was sequenced in a study of cytomegalovirus exposure and HLA in healthy donors. The CDR3 spans 13 residues. Trimming cost V 4 bases and J 6 bases; bases outside gene matches: 6. Germline values: CDR1 SGHDT, CDR2 YYEEEE. This PCR relied on a set of 60 Vbeta primers and 13 Jbeta primers. Sequencing was performed with immunoSEQ multiplex PCR; in TCRdb, only in-frame clones are kept and a portion is missing. The table has about 98,000 clones, about three fifths seen once. The material sequenced was PBMCs. The clonotype was recovered from a human donor in good health. The chain uses TRBV5-6 and TRBJ1-1, with 7 bases matching TRBD1. CDR3 sequence reads: CASSLRTGPEAFF. CDR3 nucleotides: TGTGCCAGCAGCCTCCGGACAGGACCTGAAGCTTTCTTT.